The clone carrying this TCR beta chain was seen only a few times. The data are from a study of blood T cell repertoires in COVID-19. Germline V gives CDR1 MNHNY, CDR2 SVGAGI (reference sequence). Losses at the gene ends were 7 bases for V and 9 bases for J; bases not matched to a gene: 12. This CDR3 is built from 14 residues. The repertoire was sequenced with immunoSEQ multiplex PCR; TCRdb's copy has only in-frame clones and lacks some. The table records about 270,000 clones, 88% of them present only once. The sequencing sample was made of peripheral blood. The receptor was isolated from a man aged 60-69 years who had recovered from COVID-19. The rearrangement joins TRBV6-6 to TRBJ1-3, with 7 bases lining up with TRBD1. The DNA for the CDR3 is TGTGCCAGCAAAGGCAGGGGGACGGAGGGCACCATATATTTT. Its translation: CASKGRGTEGTIYF.